The 6 T cell receptor beta chains presented below share a single source sample, sequenced in a study of T-cell reconstitution after alpha-beta-depleted transplantation in children. Library preparation (for TCRbeta) was performed with unique molecular identifiers. TCRdb passed the PCR reads through MiXCR, listing each CDR3 protein once. Among hundreds of thousands of distinct CDR3 sequences listed, over 9.5% were seen once. The material was PBMCs, obtained before TCRalphabeta/CD19-depleted stem cell transplant. Source of these receptors: a child between 2 and 9 years old with inherited bone marrow failure, due to receive a stem cell transplant.

In this sample, this clonotype turned up many times. The chain recombines TRBV4-2 with TRBJ1-1; perhaps TRBD1 as D (5 bases). CDR3 length equals 15 residues. Trimming pared 3 bases from V and 1 base from J, leaving 12 bases between. Germline values: CDR1 LGHNA, CDR2 YNFKEQ. As DNA, the CDR3 is TGTGCCAGCAGCCATCCCGACAGACCGAACACTGAAGCTTTCTTT. Translating gives CASSHPDRPNTEAFF.

V usage is TRBV12-3 or TRBV12-4 and J usage is TRBJ1-5; weak D call: TRBD1 (5 bases). The V and J ends lost 6 bases and 11 bases respectively, with 23 bases between them. This CDR3 comprises 15 residues. The CDR3 loop is CASSSTGSVMAAQHF. The CDR3 nucleotides read TGTGCCAGCAGCTCAACAGGATCCGTGATGGCGGCCCAGCATTTT.

This clonotype was seen at least ten times. The chain recombines TRBV27 with TRBJ2-2; 8 nucleotides line up with TRBD1. The J segment lost 0 bases and the V segment lost 7 bases, leaving 1 base of the junction unmatched. This CDR3 region has 14 residues. Looked up from germline, CDR1 is MNHEY and CDR2 is SMNVEV (reference sequence). CDR3 sequence (DNA): TGTGCCAGCAAACAGGGGGCGAACACCGGGGAGCTGTTTTTT. Encoded protein: CASKQGANTGELFF.

This clonotype was seen at least ten times. V is TRBV28 and J is TRBJ2-7, with D uncertain. Germline V gives CDR1 MDHEN, CDR2 SYDVKM. CDR3 length: 12 residues. Trimming pared 4 bases from V and 4 bases from J, leaving 8 bases between. CDR3: CASSYRLYEQYF. The DNA for the CDR3 is TGTGCCAGCAGTTATCGGCTGTACGAGCAGTACTTC.

This clonotype has at least ten counts. The J gene is TRBJ2-2, the V gene TRBV5-1; 9 positions match TRBD1. The CDR3 is made up of 15 amino acids. Germline values: CDR1 SGHRS, CDR2 YFSETQ. V was clipped by 4 bases and J by 4 bases; unmatched bases: 5. CDR3 sequence: CASSPGTGSTGELFF. The CDR3 DNA reads as TGCGCCAGCAGCCCAGGGACAGGGAGCACCGGGGAGCTGTTTTTT.

This clonotype was seen repeatedly, ten times or more. The chain combines TRBV20-1 with TRBJ2-7; 9 bases align to TRBD2. Per germline, CDR1 DFQATT and CDR2 SNEGSKA (reference sequence). This CDR3 contains 12 residues. The J segment lost 3 bases and the V segment lost 6 bases, leaving 3 bases of the junction unmatched. This CDR3 is CSARLADYEQYF. The CDR3 DNA is TGCAGTGCGCGACTAGCGGACTACGAGCAGTACTTC.